What follows are 22 T cell receptor beta chains derived from one specimen sequenced in a study of cytomegalovirus exposure and HLA in healthy donors. Both 60 Vbeta primers and 13 Jbeta primers went into the PCR. This table comes from immunoSEQ multiplex PCR, and its TCRdb copy is limited to in-frame clones, with some not included. Of some 140,000 clones in the sample, 80% to 85% were seen once. Sequenced: PBMCs. Receptors originate from a woman between 50 and 59 years old in good health and CMV-seropositive.

This chain uses TRBV7-3 with TRBJ2-3; 8 nucleotides align to TRBD2. Trimming at V came to 7 bases and at J to 3 bases, leaving 6 bases not matched to a gene. The CDR3 loop spans 14 amino acids. Per germline, CDR1 SGHTA and CDR2 FQGTGA. CDR3 sequence reads: CASNSGTHTDTQYF. The DNA for the CDR3 is TGTGCCAGCAATAGCGGGACCCATACAGATACGCAGTATTTT.

The rearrangement links TRBV11-2 to TRBJ2-1; 9 bases line up with TRBD1. The CDR3 is 15 residues long. Germline CDR1 is SGHAT and CDR2 is FQNNGV. V lost 3 bases to trimming and J lost 10 bases; unmatched junction nucleotides: 10. The CDR3 is CASSFSTGGGREQFF. CDR3 nucleotide sequence: TGTGCCAGCAGCTTTTCGACAGGGGGGGGGCGAGAGCAGTTCTTC.

The table lists this clone with a few counts. CDR3 loop: CASSFYQGSYEQYF. In nucleotides, the CDR3 is TGTGCCAGCAGCTTTTACCAGGGCTCCTACGAGCAGTACTTC. This chain connects TRBV7-9 to TRBJ2-7; TRBD1 is a possible D gene (5 bases). CDR1 SEHNR and CDR2 FQNEAQ come from the germline V gene (reference sequence). The CDR3 contains 14 residues. Deletions cut 3 bases from V and 0 bases from J, with 9 bases between.

The rearrangement joins TRBV10-3 to TRBJ2-3; 10 nucleotides line up with TRBD2. This CDR3 has 13 amino acids. The ends lost 8 bases at V and 1 base at J; junction bases unmatched: 0. The V gene's germline CDR1 is ENHRY and CDR2 SYGVKD. The CDR3 region is CAIGLAGTDTQYF. The CDR3, as DNA: TGTGCCATCGGACTAGCGGGCACAGATACGCAGTATTTT.

With regard to this clone: At one end, the junction sequence differs from germline, possibly due to a read error. The rearrangement joins TRBV5-1 to TRBJ2-7, with 8 bases lining up with TRBD1. CDR3 length: 13 residues. The germline V gene encodes CDR1 SGHRS and CDR2 YFSETQ. CDR3 region: CASSRIDRGSLDF. Here the CDR3 DNA reads TGCGCCAGCAGCCGAATCGACAGGGGAAGCTTGGACTTC.

The CDR3 region is CASSPGTSGAYGELFF. The CDR3 DNA reads as TGTGCCAGCAGCCCCGGGACTAGCGGGGCTTACGGGGAGCTGTTTTTT. The genes are TRBV5-4 and TRBJ2-2; TRBD2 matches 13 bases. Germline V gene sequence: CDR1 SGHNT, CDR2 YYREEE (reference sequence). V lost 4 bases, J lost 7 bases, and 7 bases stayed unmatched. This CDR3 comprises 16 residues.

This clone appeared a single time. V gene TRBV5-8 combines with J gene TRBJ2-1; the match to TRBD1 covers 9 bases. CDR1 is SGHTS and CDR2 is YDEGEE in the germline V gene. This CDR3 comprises 15 residues. With V trimmed by 2 bases and J by 10 bases, 10 bases remained unmatched. In nucleotides, the CDR3 is TGTGCCAGCAGCTTAGGTGTAGACAGGGGGGACGAGCAGTTCTTC. As protein: CASSLGVDRGDEQFF. Filled out from reference TRBV5-8 and TRBJ2-1, the complete variable domain reads EAGVTQSPTHLIKTRGQQATLRCSPISGHTSVYWYQQALGLGLQFLLWYDEGEERNRGNFPPRFSGRQFPNYSSELNVNALELEDSALYLCASSLGVDRGDEQFFGPGTRLTVL.

The chain recombines TRBV4-1 with TRBJ1-5; D remains ambiguous. Trimming removed 1 base at V and 4 bases at J, with 20 bases between. CDR3 length: 18 amino acids. Germline V lookup: CDR1 MGHRA, CDR2 YSYEKL. Here the CDR3 reads CASSQGADGEGKNQPQHF. CDR3 nucleotide sequence: TGCGCCAGCAGCCAAGGAGCGGACGGGGAAGGAAAGAATCAGCCCCAGCATTTT.

This sequence joins TRBV6-1 and TRBJ2-2; 7 bases line up with TRBD2. The CDR3 extends over 15 amino acids. The germline V gene encodes CDR1 MNHNS and CDR2 SASEGT. The ends lost 6 bases at V and 5 bases at J; junction bases unmatched: 9. For the CDR3, the DNA is TGTGCCAGCAGGTTGTTAGCGGGTTCGACCGGGGAGCTGTTTTTT. Protein product: CASRLLAGSTGELFF.

V and J are TRBV9 and TRBJ2-2; 12 nucleotides align to TRBD2. The CDR3 runs 17 residues. With V trimmed by 3 bases and J by 4 bases, 7 bases remained unmatched. CDR1 SGDLS and CDR2 YYNGEE come from the germline V gene. CDR3: CASSARLAGVLTGELFF. In DNA, the CDR3 is TGTGCCAGCAGCGCCAGACTAGCGGGAGTACTCACCGGGGAGCTGTTTTTT. The whole variable domain, filled in from reference TRBV9 and TRBJ2-2, reads DSGVTQTPKHLITATGQRVTLRCSPRSGDLSVYWYQQSLDQGLQFLIQYYNGEERAKGNILERFSAQQFPDLHSELNLSSLELGDSALYFCASSARLAGVLTGELFFGEGSRLTVL.

The V and J genes are TRBV5-5 and TRBJ1-1; 10 bases map to TRBD1. The CDR3 runs 15 residues. CDR1 and CDR2 from the germline V gene are SGHKS and YYEKEE (reference sequence). J gave up 4 bases and V 3 bases, and 6 bases lay outside the gene matches. The DNA for the CDR3 is TGTGCCAGCAGCTCGGGACAGGGGAGAAGCACTGAAGCTTTCTTT. Protein: CASSSGQGRSTEAFF.

J is TRBJ2-2 and V is TRBV7-9; D is unresolved. Trimming removed 2 bases at V and 7 bases at J, with 5 bases between. Germline V lookup: CDR1 SEHNR, CDR2 FQNEAQ (reference sequence). The CDR3 contains 12 residues. CDR3 sequence reads: CASSLLIGELFF. Here the CDR3 DNA reads TGTGCCAGCAGCTTACTTATCGGGGAGCTGTTTTTT.

V is TRBV11-2 and J is TRBJ1-2; D is unclear. V lost 0 bases, J lost 4 bases, and 6 bases lay in between. Germline V gives CDR1 SGHAT, CDR2 FQNNGV. The length of the CDR3 is 13 residues. CDR3 sequence (DNA): TGTGCCAGCAGCTTAGAACCGGGCTATGGCTACACCTTC. It codes for CASSLEPGYGYTF.

V usage is TRBV27 and J usage is TRBJ2-3; 7 bases map to TRBD1. CDR3 size: 16 residues. The V gene end was trimmed by 4 bases and the J gene end by 2 bases; junction bases not matched to a gene: 9. Per the germline V gene, CDR1 is MNHEY and CDR2 is SMNVEV (reference sequence). CDR3 amino acids: CASSSYRGEITDTQYF. CDR3 in DNA: TGTGCCAGCAGTTCGTACAGGGGAGAAATCACAGATACGCAGTATTTT.

J is TRBJ1-3 and V is TRBV10-3; D unclear. The CDR3 loop spans 15 amino acids. Germline V CDR1 and CDR2: ENHRY, SYGVKD. The ends were cut back, 4 bases at V and 0 bases at J, with 10 bases in the middle. CDR3 protein: CAISGPGSSGNTIYF. The CDR3 nucleotides are TGTGCCATCAGTGGACCGGGGAGCTCTGGAAACACCATATATTTT.

The J gene is TRBJ1-1, the V gene TRBV10-3, with 12 bases fitting TRBD1. The V gene end was trimmed by 5 bases and the J gene end by 8 bases; junction bases not matched to a gene: 9. Germline V gene data show CDR1 as ENHRY and CDR2 as SYGVKD. The CDR3 is 15 residues long. The CDR3 region has the DNA TGTGCCATCAGTAAACCGGGACAGGGGGCGCAGGAAGCTTTCTTT. Its translation: CAISKPGQGAQEAFF.

The chain recombines TRBV21-1 with TRBJ2-1; the table names TRBD2, a call not compared with the DNA. TRBV21-1 is marked as a pseudogene. CDR3 length equals 15 residues. The CDR3 coding sequence is TGTGCCTCCTGCCAAACAGCGGGAACCTACAATGAGCAGTTCTTC. Protein sequence: CASCQTAGTYNEQFF.

The chain couples TRBV11-2 to TRBJ2-5; D is possibly TRBD2 (7 bases). Trimming took 1 base from V and 5 from J, leaving 14 bases between them. This CDR3 spans 15 amino acids. Germline V gives CDR1 SGHAT, CDR2 FQNNGV. CDR3 nucleotide sequence: TGTGCCAGCAGCTTAGCCGGGAGGCAGGGGGAGACCCAGTACTTC. Translating it yields CASSLAGRQGETQYF. Together with reference TRBV11-2 and TRBJ2-5, the CDR3 gives the full variable domain: EAGVAQSPRYKIIEKRQSVAFWCNPISGHATLYWYQQILGQGPKLLIQFQNNGVVDDSQLPKDRFSAERLKGVDSTLKIQPAKLEDSAVYLCASSLAGRQGETQYFGPGTRLLVL.

This clone was recorded a few times. The rearrangement uses TRBV9 and TRBJ2-3; 9 bases fit TRBD2. The CDR3 covers 15 residues. Losses at the gene ends were 3 bases for V and 4 bases for J; bases not matched to a gene: 6. CDR1 is SGDLS and CDR2 is YYNGEE in the germline V gene. In nucleotides, the CDR3 is TGTGCCAGCAGCGGATTAGCGGGAGTCGCAGATACGCAGTATTTT. It codes for CASSGLAGVADTQYF.

This chain connects TRBV4-3 to TRBJ2-7; 7 nucleotides match TRBD2. J lost 2 bases, V lost 4 bases, and 11 bases had no gene match. The CDR3 sequence is 16 residues long. CDR1 is LGHNA, CDR2 YSLEER, per germline. The CDR3 coding sequence is TGCGCCAGCAGCCTTGAAGCGGGGACCCTCCCCTACGAGCAGTACTTC. This translates into CASSLEAGTLPYEQYF.

This clone was counted between two and nine times. CDR3 nucleotide sequence: TGTGCCAGCAGTTCTGACAAGCAAACAAAAGCGAACACTGAAGCTTTCTTT. Protein: CASSSDKQTKANTEAFF. The chain uses TRBV27 and TRBJ1-1; D gene unclear. The V end was cut by 4 bases, the J end by 1 base, with 19 bases between. Germline loops: CDR1 MNHEY, CDR2 SMNVEV (reference sequence). CDR3 size: 17 residues.

The chain carries TRBV18 and TRBJ2-2, with TRBD2 as a possible D gene (5 bases). The germline V and J ends were trimmed by 8 bases and 2 bases, with 15 bases remaining between them. The CDR3 covers 15 residues. Germline CDR1 is KGHSH and CDR2 is LQKENI. DNA of the CDR3: TGTGCCAGCCACCCCTCGGGAATAAACACCGGGGAGCTGTTTTTT. It yields the protein CASHPSGINTGELFF.